The present entry profiles one T cell receptor (beta chain) with its context. This clone was observed a few times. The target of this receptor is not known. No per-base quality is available; no much larger clone lies one base away. The data stem from a study of blood T cell repertoires in COVID-19 (dated by TCRdb to 2018 to 2021). With respect to the entire study: The collaborator samples originated in the United States, Italy and Spain and spanned the acute and convalescent phases of COVID-19. The material from the prospective study consisted of cDNA or gDNA derived from T cells, B-cell-depleted T cells, or PBMCs. Subjects who had been exposed to COVID-19, were actively infected with it, or had recovered from it provided the deeply sampled blood TCRbeta repertoires that made up the dataset. The repertoires were released in a freely available public database meant as a resource for research on the immune response to SARS-CoV-2. The samples were drawn from the first 160 participants of the ongoing ImmuneRACE study and from roughly 1,300 subjects provided by 6 global collaborators. The sample metadata nearly always contained a de-identified subject ID, COVID-19 status, age in years and sex. Where available, HLA class I and class II types were taken from metadata supplied by the sample provider and were not determined by assay-based typing. What the authors observed across the whole study: The amount of clinical and demographic metadata varied by source and participant and was provided uncurated.

The collaborating institutions used their own protocols to collect whole blood in K2EDTA tubes. For TCRbeta analysis, collaborators shipped samples as frozen whole blood, isolated PBMCs, or DNA extracted from either of those sample types. The immunoSEQ Assay, a bias-controlled multiplex PCR, was used to amplify TCRbeta CDR3 regions from genomic DNA. Per the source publication's procedure: The number of nucleated cells in each sample was estimated by amplification of reference gene primers within the assay. Sequence reads were collapsed and filtered to measure the absolute abundance of every unique TCRbeta CDR3 rearrangement. For each sample, productive Simpson clonality was calculated as the square root of Simpson's diversity index over productive rearrangements. The clones in this table, taken by TCRdb from immuneACCESS, are in-frame only. Not every clone is retained; where verified, under half of the shortfall comes from an unresolved V gene, and the cause of the rest is unknown. That table supplies the V and J calls and clone size; D and trimming were determined from the DNA. Within this sample are about 150,000 clones, with 80% to 85% of them counted one time only. Approximately 40% of the sample rests with the top ten.

The sequence derives from a human donor in a cohort sampled during active COVID-19. Material for sequencing was peripheral blood.

The DNA sequence is given as TGTGCCAGCAGTTTAGGACAGGGCACTGAAGCTTTCTTT. The translation is CASSLGQGTEAFF. The rearranged segments are TRBV28 and TRBJ1-1, with 8 middle bases fitting TRBD1. Looking up the germline V gene yields CDR1 MDHEN and CDR2 SYDVKM. Germline trimming amounts to 2 bases on V and 4 bases on J, with 0 as the count of junction bases outside the gene matches. From the cysteine through the phenylalanine, the CDR3 covers 13 amino acids. Only the CDR3 portion is preserved as DNA: 39 bases, with reading frame beginning at the first base.